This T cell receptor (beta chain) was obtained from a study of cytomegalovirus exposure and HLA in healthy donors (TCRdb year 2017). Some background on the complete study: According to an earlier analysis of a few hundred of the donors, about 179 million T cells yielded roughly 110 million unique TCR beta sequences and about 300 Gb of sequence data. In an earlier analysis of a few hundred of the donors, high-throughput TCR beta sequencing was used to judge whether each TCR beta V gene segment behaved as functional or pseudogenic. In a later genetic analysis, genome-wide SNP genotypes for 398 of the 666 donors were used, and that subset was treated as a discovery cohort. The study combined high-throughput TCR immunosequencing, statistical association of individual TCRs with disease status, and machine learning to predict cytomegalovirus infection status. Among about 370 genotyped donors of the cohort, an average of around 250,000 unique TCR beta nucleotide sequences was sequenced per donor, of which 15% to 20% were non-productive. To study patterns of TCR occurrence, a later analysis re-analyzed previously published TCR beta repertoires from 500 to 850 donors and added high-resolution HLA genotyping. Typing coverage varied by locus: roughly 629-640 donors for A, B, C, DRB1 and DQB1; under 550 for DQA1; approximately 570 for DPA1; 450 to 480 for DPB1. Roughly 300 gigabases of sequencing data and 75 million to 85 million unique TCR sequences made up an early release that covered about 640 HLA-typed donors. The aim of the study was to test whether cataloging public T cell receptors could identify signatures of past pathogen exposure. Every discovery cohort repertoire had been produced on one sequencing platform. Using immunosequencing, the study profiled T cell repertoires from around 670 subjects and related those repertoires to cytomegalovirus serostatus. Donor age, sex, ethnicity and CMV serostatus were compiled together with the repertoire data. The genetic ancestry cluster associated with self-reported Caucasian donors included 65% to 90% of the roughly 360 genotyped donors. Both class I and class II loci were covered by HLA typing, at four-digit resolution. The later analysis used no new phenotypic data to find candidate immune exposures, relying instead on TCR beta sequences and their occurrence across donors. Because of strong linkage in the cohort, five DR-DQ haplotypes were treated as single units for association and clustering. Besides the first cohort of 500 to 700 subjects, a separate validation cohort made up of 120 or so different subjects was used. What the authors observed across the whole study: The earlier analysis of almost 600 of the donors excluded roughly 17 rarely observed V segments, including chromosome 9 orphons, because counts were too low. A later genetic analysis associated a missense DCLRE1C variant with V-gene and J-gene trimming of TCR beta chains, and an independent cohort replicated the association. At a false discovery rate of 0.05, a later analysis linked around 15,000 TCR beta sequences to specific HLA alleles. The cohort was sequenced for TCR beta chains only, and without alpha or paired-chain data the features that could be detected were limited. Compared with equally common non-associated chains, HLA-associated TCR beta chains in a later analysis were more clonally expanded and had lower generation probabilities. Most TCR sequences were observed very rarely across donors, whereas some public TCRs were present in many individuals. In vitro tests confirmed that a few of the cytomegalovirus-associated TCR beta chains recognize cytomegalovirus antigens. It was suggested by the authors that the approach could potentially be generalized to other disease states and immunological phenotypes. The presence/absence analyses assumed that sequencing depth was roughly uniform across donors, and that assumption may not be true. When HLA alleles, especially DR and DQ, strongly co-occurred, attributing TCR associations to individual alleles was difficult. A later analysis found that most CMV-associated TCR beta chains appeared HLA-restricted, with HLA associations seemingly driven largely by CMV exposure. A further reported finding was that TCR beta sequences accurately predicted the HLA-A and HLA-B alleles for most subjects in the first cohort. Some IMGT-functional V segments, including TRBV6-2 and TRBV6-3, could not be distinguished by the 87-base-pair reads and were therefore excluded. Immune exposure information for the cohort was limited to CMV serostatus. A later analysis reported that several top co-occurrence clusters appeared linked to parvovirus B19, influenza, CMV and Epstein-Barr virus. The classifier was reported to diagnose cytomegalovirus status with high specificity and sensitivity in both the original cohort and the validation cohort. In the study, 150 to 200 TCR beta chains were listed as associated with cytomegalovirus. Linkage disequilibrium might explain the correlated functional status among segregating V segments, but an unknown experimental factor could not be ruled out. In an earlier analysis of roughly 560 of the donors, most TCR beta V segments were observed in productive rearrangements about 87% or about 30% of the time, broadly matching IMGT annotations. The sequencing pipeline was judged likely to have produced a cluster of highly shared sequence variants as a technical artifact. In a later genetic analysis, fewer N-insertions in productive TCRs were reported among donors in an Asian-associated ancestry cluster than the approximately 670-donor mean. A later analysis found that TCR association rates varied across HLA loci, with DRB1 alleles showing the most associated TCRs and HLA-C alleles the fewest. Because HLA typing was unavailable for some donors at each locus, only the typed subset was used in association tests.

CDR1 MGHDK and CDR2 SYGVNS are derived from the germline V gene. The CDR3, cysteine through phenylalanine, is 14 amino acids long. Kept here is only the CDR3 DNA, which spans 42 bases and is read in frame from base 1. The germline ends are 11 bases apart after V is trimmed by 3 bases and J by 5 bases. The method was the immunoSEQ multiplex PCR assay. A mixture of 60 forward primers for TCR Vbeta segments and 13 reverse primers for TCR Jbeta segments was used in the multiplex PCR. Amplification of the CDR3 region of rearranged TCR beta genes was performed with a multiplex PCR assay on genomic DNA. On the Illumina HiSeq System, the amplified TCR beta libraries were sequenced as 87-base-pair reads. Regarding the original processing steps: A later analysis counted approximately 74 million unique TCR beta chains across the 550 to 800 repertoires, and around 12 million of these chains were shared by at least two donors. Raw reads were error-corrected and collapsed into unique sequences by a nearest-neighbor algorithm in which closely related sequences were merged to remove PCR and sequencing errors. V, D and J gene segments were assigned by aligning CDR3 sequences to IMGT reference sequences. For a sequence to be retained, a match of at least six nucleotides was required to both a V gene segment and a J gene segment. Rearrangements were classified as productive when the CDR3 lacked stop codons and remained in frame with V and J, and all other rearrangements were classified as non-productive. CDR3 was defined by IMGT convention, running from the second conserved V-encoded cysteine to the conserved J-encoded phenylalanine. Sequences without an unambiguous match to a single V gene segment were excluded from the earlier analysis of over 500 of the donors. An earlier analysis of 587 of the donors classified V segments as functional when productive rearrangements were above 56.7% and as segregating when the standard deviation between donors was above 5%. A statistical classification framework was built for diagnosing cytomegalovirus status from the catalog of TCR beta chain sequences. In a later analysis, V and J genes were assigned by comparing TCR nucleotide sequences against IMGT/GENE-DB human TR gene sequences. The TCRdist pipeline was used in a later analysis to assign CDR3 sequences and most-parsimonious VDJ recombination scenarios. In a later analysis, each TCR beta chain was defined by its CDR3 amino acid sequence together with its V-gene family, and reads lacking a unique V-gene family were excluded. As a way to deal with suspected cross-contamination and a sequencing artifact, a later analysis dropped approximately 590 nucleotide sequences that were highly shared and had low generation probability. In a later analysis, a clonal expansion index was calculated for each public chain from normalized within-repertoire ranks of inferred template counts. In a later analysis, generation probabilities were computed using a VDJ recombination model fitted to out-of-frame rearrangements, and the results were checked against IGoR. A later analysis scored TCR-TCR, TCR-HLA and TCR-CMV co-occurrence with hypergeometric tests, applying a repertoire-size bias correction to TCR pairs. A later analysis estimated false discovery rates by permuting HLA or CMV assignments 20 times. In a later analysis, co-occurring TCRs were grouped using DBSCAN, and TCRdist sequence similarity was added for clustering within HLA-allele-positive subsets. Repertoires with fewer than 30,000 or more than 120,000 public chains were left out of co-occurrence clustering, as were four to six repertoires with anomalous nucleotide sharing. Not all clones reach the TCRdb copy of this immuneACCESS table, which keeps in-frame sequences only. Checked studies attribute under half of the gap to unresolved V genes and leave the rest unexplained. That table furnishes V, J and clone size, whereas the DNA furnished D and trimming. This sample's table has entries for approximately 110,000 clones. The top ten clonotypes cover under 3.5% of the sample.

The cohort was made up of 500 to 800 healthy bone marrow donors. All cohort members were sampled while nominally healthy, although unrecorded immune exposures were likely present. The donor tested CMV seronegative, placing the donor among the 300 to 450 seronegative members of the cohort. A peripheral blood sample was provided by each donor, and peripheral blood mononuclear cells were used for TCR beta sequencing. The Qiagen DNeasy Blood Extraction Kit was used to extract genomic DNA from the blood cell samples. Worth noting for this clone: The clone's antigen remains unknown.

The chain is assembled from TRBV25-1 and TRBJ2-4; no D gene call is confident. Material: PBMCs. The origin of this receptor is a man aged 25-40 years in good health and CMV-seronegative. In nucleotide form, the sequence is TGTGCCAGCAGTGACCGGGTCACCCAAAACATTCAGTACTTC. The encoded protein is CASSDRVTQNIQYF.